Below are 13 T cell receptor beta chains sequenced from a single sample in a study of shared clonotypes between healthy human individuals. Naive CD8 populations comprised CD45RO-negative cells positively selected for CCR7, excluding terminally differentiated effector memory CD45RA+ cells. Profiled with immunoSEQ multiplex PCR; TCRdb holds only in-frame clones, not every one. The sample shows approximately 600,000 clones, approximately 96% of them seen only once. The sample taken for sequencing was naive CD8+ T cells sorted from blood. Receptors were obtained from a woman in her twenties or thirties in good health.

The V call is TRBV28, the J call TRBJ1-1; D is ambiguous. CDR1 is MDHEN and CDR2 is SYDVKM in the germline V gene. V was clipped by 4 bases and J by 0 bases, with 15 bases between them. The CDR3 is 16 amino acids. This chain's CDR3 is CASSSPQRSLNTEAFF. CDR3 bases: TGTGCCAGCAGTTCGCCTCAGAGATCTTTGAACACTGAAGCTTTCTTT.

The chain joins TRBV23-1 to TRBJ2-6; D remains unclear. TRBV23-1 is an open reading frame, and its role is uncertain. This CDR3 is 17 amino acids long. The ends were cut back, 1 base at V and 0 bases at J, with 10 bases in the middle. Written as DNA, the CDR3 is TGCGCCAGCAGTCAATATAACCCACACTCTGGGGCCAACGTCCTGACTTTC. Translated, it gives CASSQYNPHSGANVLTF.

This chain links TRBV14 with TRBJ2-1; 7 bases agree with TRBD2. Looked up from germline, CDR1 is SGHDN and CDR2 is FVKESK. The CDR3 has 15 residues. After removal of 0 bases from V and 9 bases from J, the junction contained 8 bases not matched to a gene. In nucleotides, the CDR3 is TGTGCCAGCAGCCAAGATCGGCTGGGGAGGGGTGAGCAGTTCTTC. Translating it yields CASSQDRLGRGEQFF.

The CDR3 protein is CSVKRGDTGELFF. The CDR3 DNA reads as TGCAGCGTGAAAAGGGGTGACACCGGGGAGCTGTTTTTT. The chain uses TRBV29-1 and TRBJ2-2; D perhaps matches TRBD1 (5 bases). Germline V lookup: CDR1 SQVTM, CDR2 ANQGSEA. This CDR3 spans 13 amino acids. Trimming left V 6 bases short and J 3 bases short, with 11 bases between.

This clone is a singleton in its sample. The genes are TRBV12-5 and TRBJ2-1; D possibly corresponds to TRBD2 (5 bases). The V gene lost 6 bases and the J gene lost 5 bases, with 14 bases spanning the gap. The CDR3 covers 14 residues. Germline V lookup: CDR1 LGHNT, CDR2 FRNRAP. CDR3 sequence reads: CASGRSDSDNEQFF. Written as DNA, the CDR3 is TGTGCTAGTGGCCGATCGGACTCGGACAATGAGCAGTTCTTC.

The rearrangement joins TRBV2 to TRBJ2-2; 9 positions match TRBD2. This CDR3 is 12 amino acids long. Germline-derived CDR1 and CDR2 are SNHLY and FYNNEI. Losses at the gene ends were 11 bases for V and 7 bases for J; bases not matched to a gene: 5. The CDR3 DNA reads TGTGCCGGTAGAGCGGGAGGCGGGGAGCTGTTTTTT. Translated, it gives CAGRAGGGELFF.

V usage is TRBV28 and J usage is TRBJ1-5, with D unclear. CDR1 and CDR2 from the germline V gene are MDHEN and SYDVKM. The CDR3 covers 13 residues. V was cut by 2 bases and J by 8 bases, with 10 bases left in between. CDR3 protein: CASSLISGEPQHF. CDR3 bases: TGTGCCAGCAGTTTAATCTCAGGAGAGCCCCAGCATTTT.

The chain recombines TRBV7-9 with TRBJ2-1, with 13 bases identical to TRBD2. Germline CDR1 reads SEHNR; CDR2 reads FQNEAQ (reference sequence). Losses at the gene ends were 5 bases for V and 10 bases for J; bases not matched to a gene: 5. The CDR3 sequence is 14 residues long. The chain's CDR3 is CASSPGTSGVEQFF. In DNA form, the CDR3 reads TGTGCCAGCAGCCCAGGGACTAGCGGGGTAGAGCAGTTCTTC.

The CDR3 DNA follows: TGTGCCAGTAGTATTCGGGATGACGTCAGGCAGACCCAGTACTTC. This sequence encodes CASSIRDDVRQTQYF. The chain combines TRBV19 with TRBJ2-5; tentative D call: TRBD2 (5 bases). Trimming took off 3 bases at V and 6 bases at J, with 17 bases between the two ends. Germline values: CDR1 LNHDA, CDR2 SQIVND (reference sequence). The CDR3 runs to 15 residues.

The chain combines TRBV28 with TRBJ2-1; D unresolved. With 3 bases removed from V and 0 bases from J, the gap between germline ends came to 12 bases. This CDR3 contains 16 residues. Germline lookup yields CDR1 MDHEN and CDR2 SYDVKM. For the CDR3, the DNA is TGTGCCAGCAGTTTCTTCGTCAGGCCCTCCTACAATGAGCAGTTCTTC. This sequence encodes CASSFFVRPSYNEQFF.

The CDR3 nucleotides are TGCGCCAGCCGAATTCGGATCGGGGAGCTGTTTTTT. This sequence encodes CASRIRIGELFF. V usage is TRBV10-2 and J usage is TRBJ2-2; D is uncertain. The V end lost 8 bases, the J end lost 7 bases, and 11 bases lay between the germline ends. Germline V gene lookup returns CDR1 WSHSY and CDR2 SAAADI. The CDR3 runs to 12 residues.

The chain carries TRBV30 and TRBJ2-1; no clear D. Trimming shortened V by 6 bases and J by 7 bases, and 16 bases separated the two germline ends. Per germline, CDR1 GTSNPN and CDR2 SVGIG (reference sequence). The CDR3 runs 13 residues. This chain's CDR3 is CACGFRIWNEQFF. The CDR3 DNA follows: TGTGCCTGTGGTTTTCGAATATGGAATGAGCAGTTCTTC.

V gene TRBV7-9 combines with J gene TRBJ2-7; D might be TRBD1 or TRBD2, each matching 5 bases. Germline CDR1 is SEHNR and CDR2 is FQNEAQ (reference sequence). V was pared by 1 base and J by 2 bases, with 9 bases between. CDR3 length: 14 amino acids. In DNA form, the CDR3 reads TGTGCCAGCAGCTTAGTCCAGGGACCCTACGAGCAGTACTTC. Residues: CASSLVQGPYEQYF.